This TCR beta chain was identified during a study of T cell responses to AZD1222 COVID-19 vaccine. General study findings and limits: Nearly half of spike-specific TCRs reportedly target variant regions that are unmutated in the B.1.351 and B.1.1.7 variants. Recipients of AZD1222 seropositive at baseline numbered only 6 or 7. Most donors were white British and more were female, and clonal diversity was possibly underestimated.

The germline V gene has CDR1 MDHEN and CDR2 SYDVKM. The CDR3 runs 13 residues. The V end was cut by 7 bases, the J end by 4 bases, with 13 bases between. Second doses at about 4 or about 12 weeks were pooled. Regarding this clone: Its antigen is currently unknown.

Clones were read by immunoSEQ multiplex PCR, and TCRdb kept only the in-frame ones, dropping some. The repertoire includes approximately 120,000 clones, approximately 89% of them detected once, and around 4.4% sits in the top ten. The chain carries TRBV28 and TRBJ1-2; D perhaps matches TRBD1 (5 bases). This sequence was found in an adult who received the AZD1222 COVID-19 vaccine. The sample here was peripheral blood, taken 28 days after the second AZD1222 dose. CDR3: CASNPGTSYGYTF. DNA of the CDR3: TGTGCCAGCAACCCAGGGACTTCCTATGGCTACACCTTC.